The clone carrying this TCR beta chain appeared once. The antigen is undetermined. Both 60 Vbeta primers and 13 Jbeta primers went into the PCR. Measured with immunoSEQ multiplex PCR; TCRdb has only the in-frame clones, and not every one. The table has 150,000 to 200,000 clones, 60% to 85% seen once; the top ten hold around 1.6%. V was clipped by 0 bases and J by 0 bases, with 5 bases between them. CDR3 size: 14 residues. CDR1 and CDR2 from the germline V gene are MNHEY and SVGAGI. These data are taken from a study of cytomegalovirus exposure and HLA in healthy donors. Study conclusions and caveats: In a later analysis, a missense DCLRE1C variant was linked to TCR beta V- and J-gene trimming.

Sequenced sample: PBMCs. This chain joins TRBV6-5 and TRBJ1-1; no reliable D call. This sequence was found in a man between 18 and 35 years old in good health and CMV-seronegative. The CDR3 protein is CASSYSAVNTEAFF. CDR3 DNA: TGTGCCAGCAGTTACTCGGCAGTGAACACTGAAGCTTTCTTT.